This TCR beta chain is from a study of graft-versus-host responses after intestinal transplantation. Study summary: As for transplant type, recipients had multivisceral, liver-intestinal, or isolated intestinal grafts. All recipients got anti-thymocyte globulin induction, then tacrolimus and steroids for three to four years.

Libraries were prepared by immunoSEQ multiplex PCR; TCRdb keeps only in-frame clonotypes and omits some of them. The data hold around 50,000 clones, with about 90% observed a single time. With respect to this clone: What it binds is not known.

The source of this sequence is a human donor who was the organ donor for an intestinal transplant. Specimen: unstimulated CD4+ T cells sorted from spleen or lymph node cells, collected before transplant.

Written as DNA, the CDR3 is TGTGCCAGCAGCTTGGGACGGGGGTATGGCTACACCTTC. It yields the protein CASSLGRGYGYTF. The chain joins TRBV7-3 to TRBJ1-2; the D gene is possibly TRBD1 (5 bases). V gave up 3 bases and J gave up 5 bases, with 10 bases separating them. CDR3 length: 13 amino acids. CDR1 SGHTA and CDR2 FQGTGA come from the germline V gene. The full variable domain, with the rest looked up from reference TRBV7-3 and TRBJ1-2, is GAGVSQTPSNKVTEKGKYVELRCDPISGHTALYWYRQSLGQGPEFLIYFQGTGAADDSGLPNDRFFAVRPEGSVSTLKIQRTERGDSAVYLCASSLGRGYGYTFGSGTRLTVV.